The 8 T cell receptor beta chains listed next were all sequenced from one sample in a study of blood T cell repertoires in COVID-19. The data were produced by immunoSEQ multiplex PCR, yet TCRdb's version contains in-frame clones alone and is incomplete. Seen here are 70,000 to 80,000 clones, under 95% observed once, and the top ten hold about 6.1%. Input material: peripheral blood. These receptors all stem from a human donor in a cohort sampled during active COVID-19.

The table lists this clone with a count of one. This sequence joins TRBV6-5 and TRBJ1-1, with D maybe TRBD1 (5 bases). There are 16 residues in the CDR3. V lost 2 bases, J lost 1 base, and 14 bases lay in between. Germline loops: CDR1 MNHEY, CDR2 SVGAGI. For the CDR3, the DNA is TGTGCCAGCAGTTACGGGGGGGGTCTAGGGAACACTGAAGCTTTCTTT. It yields the protein CASSYGGGLGNTEAFF.

The V gene is TRBV9, the J gene TRBJ1-2; D not resolved. The CDR3 contains 16 residues. V lost 0 bases and J lost 2, with 14 bases in between. Per the germline V gene, CDR1 is SGDLS and CDR2 is YYNGEE. CDR3 in amino acids: CASSVESSVRNYGYTF. CDR3 nucleotide sequence: TGTGCCAGCAGCGTAGAGTCGAGTGTAAGAAACTATGGCTACACCTTC. Filled out from reference TRBV9 and TRBJ1-2, the complete variable domain reads DSGVTQTPKHLITATGQRVTLRCSPRSGDLSVYWYQQSLDQGLQFLIQYYNGEERAKGNILERFSAQQFPDLHSELNLSSLELGDSALYFCASSVESSVRNYGYTFGSGTRLTVV.

This clone was observed a single time. The chain recombines TRBV29-1 with TRBJ2-2; D unresolved. V dropped 0 bases and J dropped 4 bases, with 6 bases sitting between them. CDR1 is SQVTM and CDR2 is ANQGSEA in the germline V gene. The CDR3 covers 13 residues. The CDR3 spells CSVEEQITGELFF. The CDR3 DNA reads as TGCAGCGTTGAAGAACAGATCACCGGGGAGCTGTTTTTT.

The CDR3 DNA follows: TGCGCCAGCAGCGCGGAGGTGGGGGGGAGCTCCTACAATGAGCAGTTCTTC. This codes for CASSAEVGGSSYNEQFF. The chain uses TRBV5-1 and TRBJ2-1, with 7 bases identical to TRBD2. V was clipped by 4 bases and J by 0 bases; unmatched bases: 10. The CDR3 sequence is 17 residues long. Per germline, CDR1 SGHRS and CDR2 YFSETQ.

This chain links TRBV27 with TRBJ2-7, with a weak D call TRBD2 (5 bases). Germline CDR1 MNHEY, CDR2 SMNVEV (reference sequence). The CDR3 is made up of 15 amino acids. The V gene lost 4 bases and the J gene lost 3 bases, with 16 bases spanning the gap. CDR3 sequence reads: CASSYAGSSLYEQYF. The CDR3 bases are TGTGCCAGCAGTTACGCGGGCAGTTCCCTCTACGAGCAGTACTTC.

The chain links TRBV7-9 to TRBJ2-1; 10 bases align to TRBD1. The V segment lost 4 bases and the J segment 4 bases; nucleotides outside the gene matches: 7. The CDR3 runs 16 residues. CDR1 and CDR2 (germline): SEHNR, FQNEAQ (reference sequence). This CDR3 is CASSSTDRGPYNEQFF. DNA for the CDR3: TGTGCCAGCAGCTCGACTGACAGGGGGCCTTACAATGAGCAGTTCTTC.

This clone was seen just once. The rearrangement uses TRBV2 and TRBJ2-7, with 8 bases identical to TRBD1. The CDR3 extends over 14 amino acids. The V segment lost 3 bases and the J segment 4 bases; nucleotides outside the gene matches: 5. Germline values: CDR1 SNHLY, CDR2 FYNNEI. The CDR3 DNA is TGTGCCAGCAGTGACCCCAGGGGGCCTTACGAGCAGTACTTC. This gives the protein CASSDPRGPYEQYF.

The V gene is TRBV3-1 (or the pseudogene TRBV3-2), the J gene TRBJ2-7; no definite D call. This CDR3 contains 18 residues. Germline assignment: CDR1 LGHDT and CDR2 YNNKEL (reference sequence). The V end was cut by 0 bases, the J end by 3 bases, with 21 bases between. DNA of the CDR3: TGTGCCAGCAGCCAAGATTCCCGAATGGGCCCCTCCATCTACGAGCAGTACTTC. Protein sequence: CASSQDSRMGPSIYEQYF.